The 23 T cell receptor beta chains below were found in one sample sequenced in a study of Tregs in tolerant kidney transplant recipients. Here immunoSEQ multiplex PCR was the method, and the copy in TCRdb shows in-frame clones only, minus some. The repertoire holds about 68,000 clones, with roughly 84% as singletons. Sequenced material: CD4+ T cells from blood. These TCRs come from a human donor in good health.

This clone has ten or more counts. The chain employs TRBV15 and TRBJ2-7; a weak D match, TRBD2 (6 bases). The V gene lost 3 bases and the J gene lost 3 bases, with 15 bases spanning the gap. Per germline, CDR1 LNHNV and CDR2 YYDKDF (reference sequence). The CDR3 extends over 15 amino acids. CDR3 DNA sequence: TGTGCCACCAGCAGTCCTCGGGACTTCATCTACGAGCAGTACTTC. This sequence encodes CATSSPRDFIYEQYF.

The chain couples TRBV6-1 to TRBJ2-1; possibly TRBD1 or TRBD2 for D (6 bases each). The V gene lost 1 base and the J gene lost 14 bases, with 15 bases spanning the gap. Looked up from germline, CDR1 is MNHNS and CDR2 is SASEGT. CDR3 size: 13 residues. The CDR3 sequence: CASSEDIARGEFF. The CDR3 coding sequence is TGTGCCAGCAGTGAAGACATAGCGAGGGGGGAGTTCTTC.

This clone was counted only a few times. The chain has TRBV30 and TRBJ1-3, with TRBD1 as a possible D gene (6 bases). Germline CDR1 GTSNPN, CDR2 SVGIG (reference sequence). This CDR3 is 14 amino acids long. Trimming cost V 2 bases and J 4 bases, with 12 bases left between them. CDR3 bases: TGTGCCTGGAGTACTCAGGGGATCGGAAACACCATATATTTT. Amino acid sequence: CAWSTQGIGNTIYF. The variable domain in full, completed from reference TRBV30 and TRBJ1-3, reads SQTIHQWPATLVQPVGSPLSLECTVEGTSNPNLYWYRQAAGRGLQLLFYSVGIGQISSEVPQNLSASRPQDRQFILSSKKLLLSDSGFYLCAWSTQGIGNTIYFGEGSWLTVV.

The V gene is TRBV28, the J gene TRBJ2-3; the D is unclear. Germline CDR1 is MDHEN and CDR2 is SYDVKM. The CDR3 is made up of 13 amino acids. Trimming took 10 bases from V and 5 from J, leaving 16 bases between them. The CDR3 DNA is TGTGCCACGGCCATTTCTGGGCGAGATACGCAGTATTTT. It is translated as CATAISGRDTQYF.

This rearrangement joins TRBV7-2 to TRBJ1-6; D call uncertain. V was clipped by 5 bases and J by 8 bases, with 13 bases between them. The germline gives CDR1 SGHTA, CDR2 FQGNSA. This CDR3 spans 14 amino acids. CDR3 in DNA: TGTGCCAGCAGCCAGGACCCTGGGGATTCACCCCTCCACTTT. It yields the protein CASSQDPGDSPLHF.

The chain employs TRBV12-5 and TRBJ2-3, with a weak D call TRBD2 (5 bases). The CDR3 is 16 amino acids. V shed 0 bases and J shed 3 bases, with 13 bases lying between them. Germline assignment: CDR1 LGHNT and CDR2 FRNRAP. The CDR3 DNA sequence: TGTGCTAGTGGTTTGGTAGCGGCACTTCAGACAGATACGCAGTATTTT. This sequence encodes CASGLVAALQTDTQYF.

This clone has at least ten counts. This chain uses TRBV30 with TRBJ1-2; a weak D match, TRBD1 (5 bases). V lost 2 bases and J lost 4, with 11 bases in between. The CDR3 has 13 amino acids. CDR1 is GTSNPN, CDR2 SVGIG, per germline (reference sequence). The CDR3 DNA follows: TGTGCCTGGAGTCAAGGGGTTGGCTATGGCTACACCTTC. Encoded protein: CAWSQGVGYGYTF.

The CDR3 DNA follows: TGTGCTAGTGGTTTTGGGGGAAATGAAAAACTGTTTTTT. It encodes CASGFGGNEKLFF. The gene calls are TRBV12-5 and TRBJ1-4; D possibly corresponds to TRBD1 (5 bases). V lost 3 bases and J 5 bases, leaving 7 bases between the germline ends. The CDR3 extends over 13 amino acids. Looked up from germline, CDR1 is LGHNT and CDR2 is FRNRAP.

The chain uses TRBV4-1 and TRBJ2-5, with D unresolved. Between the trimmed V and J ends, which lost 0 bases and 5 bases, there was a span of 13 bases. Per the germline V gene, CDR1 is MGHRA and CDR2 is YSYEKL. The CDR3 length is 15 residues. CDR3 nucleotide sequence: TGCGCCAGCAGCCAAGATCTTGGAGATTGGGAGACCCAGTACTTC. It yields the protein CASSQDLGDWETQYF.

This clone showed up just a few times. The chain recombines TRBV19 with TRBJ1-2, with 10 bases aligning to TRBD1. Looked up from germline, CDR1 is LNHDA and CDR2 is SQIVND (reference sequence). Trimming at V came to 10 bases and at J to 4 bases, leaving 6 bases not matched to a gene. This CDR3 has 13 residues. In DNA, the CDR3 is TGTGCCACGAGGGACAGGGGACCCTATGGCTACACCTTC. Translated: CATRDRGPYGYTF.

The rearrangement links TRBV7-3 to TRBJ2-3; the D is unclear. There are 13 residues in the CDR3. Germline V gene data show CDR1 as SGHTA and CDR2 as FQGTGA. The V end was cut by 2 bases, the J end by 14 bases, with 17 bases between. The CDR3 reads CASSLGHPGPLYF. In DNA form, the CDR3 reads TGTGCCAGCAGCTTAGGGCACCCGGGCCCCCTGTATTTT.

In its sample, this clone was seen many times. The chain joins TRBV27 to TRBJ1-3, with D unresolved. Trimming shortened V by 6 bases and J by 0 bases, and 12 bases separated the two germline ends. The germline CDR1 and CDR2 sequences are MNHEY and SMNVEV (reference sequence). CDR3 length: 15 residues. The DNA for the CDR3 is TGTGCCAGCAGGGCTCAGGCGGGCTCTGGAAACACCATATATTTT. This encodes CASRAQAGSGNTIYF.

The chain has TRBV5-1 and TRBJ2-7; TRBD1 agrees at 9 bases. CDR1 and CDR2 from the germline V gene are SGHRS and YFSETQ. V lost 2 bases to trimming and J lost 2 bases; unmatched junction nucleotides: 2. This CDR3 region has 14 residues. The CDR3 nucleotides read TGCGCCAGCAGCTTCGGGACAGGGACCTACGAGCAGTACTTC. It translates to CASSFGTGTYEQYF.

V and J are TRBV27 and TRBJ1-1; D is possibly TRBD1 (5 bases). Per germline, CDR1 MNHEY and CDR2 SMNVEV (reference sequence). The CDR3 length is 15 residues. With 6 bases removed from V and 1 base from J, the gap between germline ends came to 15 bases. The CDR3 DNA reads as TGTGCCAGCAGCACTCTACGACAGTCGAACACTGAAGCTTTCTTT. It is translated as CASSTLRQSNTEAFF.

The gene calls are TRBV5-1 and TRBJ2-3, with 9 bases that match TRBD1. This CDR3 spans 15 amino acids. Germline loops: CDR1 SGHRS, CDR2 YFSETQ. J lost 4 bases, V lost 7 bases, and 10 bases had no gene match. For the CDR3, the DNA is TGCGCCAGCCGGTTGCTACAGGGGGCATCAGATACGCAGTATTTT. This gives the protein CASRLLQGASDTQYF.

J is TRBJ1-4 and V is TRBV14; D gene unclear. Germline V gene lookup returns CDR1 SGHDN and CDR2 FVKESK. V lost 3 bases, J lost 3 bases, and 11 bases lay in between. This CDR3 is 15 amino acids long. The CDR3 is CASSHRGKANEKLFF. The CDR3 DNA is TGTGCCAGCAGCCATAGAGGGAAGGCTAATGAAAAACTGTTTTTT.

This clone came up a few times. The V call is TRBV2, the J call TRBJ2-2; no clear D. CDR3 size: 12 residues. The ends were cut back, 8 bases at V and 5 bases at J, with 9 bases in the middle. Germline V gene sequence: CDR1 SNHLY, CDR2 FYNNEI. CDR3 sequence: CASPRRTGELFF. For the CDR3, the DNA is TGTGCCAGCCCGAGGCGGACCGGGGAGCTGTTTTTT. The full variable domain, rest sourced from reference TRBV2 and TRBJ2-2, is EPEVTQTPSHQVTQMGQEVILRCVPISNHLYFYWYRQILGQKVEFLVSFYNNEISEKSEIFDDQFSVERPDGSNFTLKIRSTKLEDSAMYFCASPRRTGELFFGEGSRLTVL.

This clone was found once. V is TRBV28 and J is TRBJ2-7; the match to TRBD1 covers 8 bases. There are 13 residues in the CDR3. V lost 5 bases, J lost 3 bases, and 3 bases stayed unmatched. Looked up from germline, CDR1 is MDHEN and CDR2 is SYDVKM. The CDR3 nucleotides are TGTGCCAGCAGTACAGGGGGGCGCTACGAGCAGTACTTC. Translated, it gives CASSTGGRYEQYF.

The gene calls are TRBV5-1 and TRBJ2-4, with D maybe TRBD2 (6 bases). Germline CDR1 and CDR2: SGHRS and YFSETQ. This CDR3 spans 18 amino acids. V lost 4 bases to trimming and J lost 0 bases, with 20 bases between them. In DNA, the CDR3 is TGCGCCAGCAGCGTGGAGGGCTCGATGACCTTAGCCAAAAACATTCAGTACTTC. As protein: CASSVEGSMTLAKNIQYF.

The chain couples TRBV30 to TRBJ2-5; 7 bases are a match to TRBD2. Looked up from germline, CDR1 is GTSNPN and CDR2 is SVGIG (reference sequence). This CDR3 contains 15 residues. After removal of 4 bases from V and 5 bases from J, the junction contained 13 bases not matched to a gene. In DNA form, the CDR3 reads TGTGCCTGGACCCGAGGCGGGGGACCTTGGGAGACCCAGTACTTC. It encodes CAWTRGGGPWETQYF.

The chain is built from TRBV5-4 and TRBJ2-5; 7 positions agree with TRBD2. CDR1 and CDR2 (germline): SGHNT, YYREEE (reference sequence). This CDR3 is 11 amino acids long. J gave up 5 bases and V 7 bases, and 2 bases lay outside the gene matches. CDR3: CASWREETQYF. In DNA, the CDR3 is TGTGCCAGCTGGCGGGAGGAGACCCAGTACTTC.

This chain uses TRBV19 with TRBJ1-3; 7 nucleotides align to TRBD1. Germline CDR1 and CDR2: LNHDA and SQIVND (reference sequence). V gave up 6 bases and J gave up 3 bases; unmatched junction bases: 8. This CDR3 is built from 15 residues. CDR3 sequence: CASRADRARGNTIYF. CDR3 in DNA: TGTGCCAGTAGAGCCGACAGGGCCCGTGGAAACACCATATATTTT.

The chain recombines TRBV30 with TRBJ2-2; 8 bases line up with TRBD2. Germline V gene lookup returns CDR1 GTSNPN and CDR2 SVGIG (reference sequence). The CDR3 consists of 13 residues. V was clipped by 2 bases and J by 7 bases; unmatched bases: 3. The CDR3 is CAWSSGGIGELFF. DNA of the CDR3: TGTGCCTGGAGTTCGGGGGGGATCGGGGAGCTGTTTTTT.